This TCR beta chain stems from a study of blood T cell repertoires in COVID-19 (dated by TCRdb to 2018 to 2021). Background for the entire study: Samples from collaborators originated in the United States, Italy and Spain and spanned both the acute and convalescent phases of COVID-19. The prospective study material was composed of cDNA or gDNA derived from T cells, B-cell-depleted T cells, or PBMCs. Subjects who had been exposed to COVID-19, were actively infected with it, or had recovered from it provided the deeply sampled blood TCRbeta repertoires that made up the dataset. A freely available public database, intended as a resource for researchers studying the immune response to SARS-CoV-2, is where the repertoires were released. Samples came from the ongoing ImmuneRACE study (first 160 participants) plus 1,254 subjects from 6 global collaborators. A de-identified subject ID, COVID-19 status, age in years and sex were almost always included in the sample metadata. Where HLA class I and class II types were available, the types were taken from metadata supplied by the sample provider, not from assay-based typing. What the work shows at the level of the full study, not this receptor alone: The amount of clinical and demographic metadata varied by source and participant and was provided uncurated.

The immunoSEQ Assay, a bias-controlled multiplex PCR, was used to amplify TCRbeta CDR3 regions from genomic DNA. As for the authors' bioinformatics: Nucleated cell counts per sample were estimated from amplification of reference gene primers within the assay. To quantify the absolute abundance of each unique TCRbeta CDR3 rearrangement, sequence reads were collapsed and filtered. For each sample, productive Simpson clonality was calculated as the square root of Simpson's diversity index over productive rearrangements. Imported from immuneACCESS, the table was reduced by TCRdb to in-frame sequences with V and J called. These copies leave out some clones; in studies compared against another copy, an unresolved V gene accounts for under half, and the cause of the remainder is not known. The DNA was the basis for D and trimming; V, J and clone size are from that table. For this sample there are 95,000 to 150,000 clones; about 90% appear just once. The top ten clones comprise 3.8% of the sample.

A few counts support this clone. The antigen this receptor binds is unknown. One end of the junction is discordant with germline, which a read error may explain. From its cysteine to its phenylalanine, the CDR3 spans 17 amino acids. The read is trimmed to its CDR3 DNA, 51 bases read in frame from base 1. For CDR1 and CDR2, the germline V gene (reference sequence) lists LGHDT and YNNKEL. One collaborating source in Seattle enrolled patients during active infection and followed them longitudinally through the course of disease. Collaborating institutions collected whole blood in K2EDTA tubes following their own protocols. For TCRbeta analysis, collaborator samples were shipped as frozen whole blood, as isolated PBMCs, or as DNA extracted from either sample type.

The rearranged segments are TRBV3-1 (or the pseudogene TRBV3-2) and TRBJ1-2; TRBD1 fits 9 bases in the junction. The sample was peripheral blood. This TCR was sampled from a woman aged 60-75 years with COVID-19, enrolled during active disease. The nucleotides are TGTGCCAGCAGTCAAGGGTTCACGGGACAGGGTACCTTTAGCTACACCTTC. Its protein product is CASSQGFTGQGTFSYTF.